Reported below is one TCR beta chain. What it binds is not known. The data belong to a study of glioma-infiltrating T cells. TCR alpha and beta CDR3 regions were amplified from RNA using iRepertoire nested multiplex PCR. Tissue mRNA or PBMC total RNA, about 90-450 ng, went into one-step reverse transcription and amplification. TCRdb recomputed calls from the multiplex PCR reads with MiXCR, one row per CDR3 protein. Here the sample spans approximately 110,000 distinct CDR3 sequences, 23% being singletons. Findings of the study overall: Tissue-blood divergence was below expectation in non-neoplastic patients, above in gliomas. Tissue and blood shared very few CDR3 sequences.

Sequenced material: glioma tissue, nonneoplastic brain tissue, or PBMCs (not recorded which). This TCR derives from a human donor with low-grade glioma or glioblastoma, undergoing nonglioma brain surgery, or in good health (not recorded which).

CDR3 protein: CASSIQGSTDTQYF. The CDR3 coding sequence is TGTGCCAGTAGTATACAGGGAAGCACAGATACGCAGTATTTT. The V call is TRBV19, the J call TRBJ2-3; a weak D match, TRBD1 (5 bases). From germline, CDR1 is LNHDA and CDR2 SQIVND (reference sequence). The CDR3 runs 14 residues. V gave up 2 bases and J gave up 0 bases, with 6 bases separating them.